This TCR beta chain was recovered during a study of read filtering for tumor transcriptome and immune sequencing. Study-level information: Per sample, TCR-region reads ranged about 4.05 to 10.27 million by IR-seq, roughly 80 to 1273 by RNA-seq.

This library used about 360 ng RNA and molecular barcoded adaptors spanning alpha/delta and beta/gamma chains. TCRdb recomputed calls from the reads with MiXCR, one row per CDR3 protein. The sample yields roughly 69,000 distinct CDR3 sequences, around 13% seen once. This clonotype came up many times. Its antigen is not identified. Germline V gene lookup returns CDR1 MDHEN and CDR2 SYDVKM. The CDR3 is 19 amino acids. The V and J ends lost 7 bases and 5 bases respectively, with 30 bases between them. Points from the study as a whole: RNA-seq captured clonotypes less deeply and reliably than IR-seq.

The sequence was obtained from a donor aged 40 or older with multiple myeloma. The sequenced sample consisted of a population of CD138-negative cells sorted from bone marrow. This sequence joins TRBV28 and TRBJ1-5; D is unresolved. CDR3: CASIGSLGSWGVDDQPQHF. CDR3 DNA: TGTGCCAGCATTGGCTCACTAGGGTCTTGGGGTGTGGATGATCAGCCCCAGCATTTT.